The sequence of this T cell receptor beta chain was determined in a study of blood T cells in healthy people across ages. For the study at large: Through template switching, about one barcoded beta molecule was captured per two T cells, as measured in model experiments.

Trimming shortened V by 7 bases and J by 5 bases, and 12 bases separated the two germline ends. The CDR3 runs 12 residues. Germline V gene data show CDR1 as MDHEN and CDR2 as SYDVKM. The authors ran a second PCR of about 7 to 11 cycles using a sample-barcoded 5' primer and a J-beta primer mix. One entry per CDR3 protein, called by TCRdb with MiXCR from the 5' RACE reads. The sample shows some 900,000 distinct CDR3 sequences, around 46% of them seen only once. The chain carries TRBV28 and TRBJ2-7; the D gene is possibly TRBD2 (7 bases). The clonotype was recovered from a man aged 25 to 40 in good health. Sequencing was carried out using blood. CDR3: CASTWGGHEQYF. In DNA, the CDR3 is TGTGCCAGCACTTGGGGGGGGCACGAGCAGTACTTC.